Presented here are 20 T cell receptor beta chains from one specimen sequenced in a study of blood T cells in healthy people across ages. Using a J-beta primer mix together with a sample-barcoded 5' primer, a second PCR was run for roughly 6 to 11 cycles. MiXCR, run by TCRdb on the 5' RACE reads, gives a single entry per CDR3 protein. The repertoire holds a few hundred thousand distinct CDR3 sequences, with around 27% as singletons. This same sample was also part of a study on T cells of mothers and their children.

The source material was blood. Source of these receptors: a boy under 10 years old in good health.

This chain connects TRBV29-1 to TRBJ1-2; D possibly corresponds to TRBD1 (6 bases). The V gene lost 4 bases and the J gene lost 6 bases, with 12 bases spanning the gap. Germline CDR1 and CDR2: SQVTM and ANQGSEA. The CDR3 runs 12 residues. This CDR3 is CSVGSGADGYTF. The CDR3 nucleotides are TGCAGCGTTGGTTCAGGGGCTGATGGCTACACCTTC.

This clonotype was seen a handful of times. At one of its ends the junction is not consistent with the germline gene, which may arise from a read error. This chain's CDR3 is CASMPSTGELQEAQYF. The CDR3 region has the DNA TGTGCCAGCATGCCGTCCACGGGTGAATTACAAGAGGCCCAGTACTTC. J is TRBJ2-5 and V is TRBV7-9; no firm D call. The germline V gene encodes CDR1 SEHNR and CDR2 FQNEAQ (reference sequence). CDR3 length: 16 amino acids.

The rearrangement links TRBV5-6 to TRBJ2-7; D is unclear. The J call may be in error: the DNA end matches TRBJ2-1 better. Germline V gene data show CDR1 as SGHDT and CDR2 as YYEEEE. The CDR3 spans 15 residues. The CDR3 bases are TGTGCCAGCAGCTCCCTTGTAGGATTTTACAATGAGCAGTTCTTC. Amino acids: CASSSLVGFYNEQFF.

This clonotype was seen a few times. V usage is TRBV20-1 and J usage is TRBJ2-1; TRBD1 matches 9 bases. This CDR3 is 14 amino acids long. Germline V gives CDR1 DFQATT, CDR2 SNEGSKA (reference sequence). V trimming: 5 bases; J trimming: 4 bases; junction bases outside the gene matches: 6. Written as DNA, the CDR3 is TGCAGTGCTCCGGACAGGGGTCGGTACAATGAGCAGTTCTTC. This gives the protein CSAPDRGRYNEQFF.

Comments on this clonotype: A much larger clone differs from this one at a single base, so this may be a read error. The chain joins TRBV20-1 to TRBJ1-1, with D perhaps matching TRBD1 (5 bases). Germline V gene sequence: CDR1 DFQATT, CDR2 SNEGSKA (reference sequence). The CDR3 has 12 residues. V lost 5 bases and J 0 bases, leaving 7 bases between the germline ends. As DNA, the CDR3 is TGCAGTGCTCAGACAGTGAACACTGAAGCTTTCTTT. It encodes CSAQTVNTEAFF.

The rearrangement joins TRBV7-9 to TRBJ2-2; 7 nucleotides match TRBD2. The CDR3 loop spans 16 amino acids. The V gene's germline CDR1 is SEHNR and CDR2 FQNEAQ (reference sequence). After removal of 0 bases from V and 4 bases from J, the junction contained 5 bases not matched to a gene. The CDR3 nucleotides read TGTGCCAGCAGCTTAGCTGCGCGGGAGACCACCGGGGAGCTGTTTTTT. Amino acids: CASSLAARETTGELFF.

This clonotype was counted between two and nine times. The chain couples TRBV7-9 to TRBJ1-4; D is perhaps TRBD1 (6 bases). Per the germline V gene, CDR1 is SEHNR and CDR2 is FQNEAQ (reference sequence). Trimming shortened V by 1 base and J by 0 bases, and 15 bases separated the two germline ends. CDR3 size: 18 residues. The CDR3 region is CASSLGDNAGATNEKLFF. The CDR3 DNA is TGTGCCAGCAGCTTAGGGGACAACGCTGGGGCAACTAATGAAAAACTGTTTTTT.

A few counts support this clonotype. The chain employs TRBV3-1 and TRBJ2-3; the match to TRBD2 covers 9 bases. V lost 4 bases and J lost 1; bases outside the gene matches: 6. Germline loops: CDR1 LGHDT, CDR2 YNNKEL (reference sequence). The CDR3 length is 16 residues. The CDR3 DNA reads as TGTGCCAGCAGCCGGGACCTAGCGGGGCGCACAGATACGCAGTATTTT. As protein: CASSRDLAGRTDTQYF.

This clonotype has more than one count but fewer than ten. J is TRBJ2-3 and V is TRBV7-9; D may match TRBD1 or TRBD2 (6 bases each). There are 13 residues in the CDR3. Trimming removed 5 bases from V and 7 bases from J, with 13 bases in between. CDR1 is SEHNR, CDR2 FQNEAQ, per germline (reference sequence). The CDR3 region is CASSERGANTQYF. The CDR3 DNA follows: TGTGCCAGCAGCGAGAGGGGGGCTAATACGCAGTATTTT.

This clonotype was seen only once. CDR3 in DNA: TGTGCCAGCACCGACGGGAACCAAGAGACCCAGTACTTC. It codes for CASTDGNQETQYF. The chain has TRBV28 and TRBJ2-5; perhaps TRBD2 as D (5 bases). V gave up 7 bases and J gave up 0 bases, with 9 bases separating them. The CDR3 extends over 13 amino acids. Germline V CDR1 and CDR2: MDHEN, SYDVKM.

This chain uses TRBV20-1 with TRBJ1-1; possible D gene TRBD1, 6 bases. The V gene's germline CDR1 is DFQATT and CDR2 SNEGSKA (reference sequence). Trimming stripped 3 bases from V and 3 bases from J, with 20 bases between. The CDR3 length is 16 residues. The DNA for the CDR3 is TGCAGTGCTAGGACCTCATTGGGGGGGCGACACACTGAAGCTTTCTTT. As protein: CSARTSLGGRHTEAFF.

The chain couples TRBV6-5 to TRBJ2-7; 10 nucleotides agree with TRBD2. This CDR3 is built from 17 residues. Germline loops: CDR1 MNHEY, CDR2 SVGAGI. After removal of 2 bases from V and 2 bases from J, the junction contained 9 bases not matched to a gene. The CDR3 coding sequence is TGTGCCAGCAGTTACGGTAGCGGGGGGTCTTTACCCTACGAGCAGTACTTC. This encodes CASSYGSGGSLPYEQYF.

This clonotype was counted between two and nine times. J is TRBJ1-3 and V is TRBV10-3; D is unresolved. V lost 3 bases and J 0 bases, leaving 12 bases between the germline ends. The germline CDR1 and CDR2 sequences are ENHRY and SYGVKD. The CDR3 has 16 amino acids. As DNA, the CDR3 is TGTGCCATCAGTGAAAATTGGGTTAGCTCTGGAAACACCATATATTTT. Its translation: CAISENWVSSGNTIYF.

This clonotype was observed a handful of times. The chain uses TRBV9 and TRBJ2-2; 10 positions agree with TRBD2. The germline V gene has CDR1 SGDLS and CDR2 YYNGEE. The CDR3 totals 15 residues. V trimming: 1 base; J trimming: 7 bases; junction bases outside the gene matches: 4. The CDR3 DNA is TGTGCCAGCAGCGTACGACTAGCGGGCGACGGGGAGCTGTTTTTT. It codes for CASSVRLAGDGELFF.

In DNA, the CDR3 is TGCAGTGCTCAGAGGGACTCCGGTAGGCGCGAGCAGTACTTC. It translates to CSAQRDSGRREQYF. This chain joins TRBV20-1 and TRBJ2-7; maybe TRBD2 (6 bases). Looked up from germline, CDR1 is DFQATT and CDR2 is SNEGSKA (reference sequence). This CDR3 contains 14 residues. Between the trimmed V and J ends, which lost 5 bases and 6 bases, there was a span of 20 bases.

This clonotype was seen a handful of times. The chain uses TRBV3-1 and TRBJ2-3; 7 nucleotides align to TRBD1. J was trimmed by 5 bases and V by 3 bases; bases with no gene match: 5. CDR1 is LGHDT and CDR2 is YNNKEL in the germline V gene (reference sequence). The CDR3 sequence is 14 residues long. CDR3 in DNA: TGTGCCAGCAGCCATTGGGACAGACAAGATACGCAGTATTTT. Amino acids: CASSHWDRQDTQYF.

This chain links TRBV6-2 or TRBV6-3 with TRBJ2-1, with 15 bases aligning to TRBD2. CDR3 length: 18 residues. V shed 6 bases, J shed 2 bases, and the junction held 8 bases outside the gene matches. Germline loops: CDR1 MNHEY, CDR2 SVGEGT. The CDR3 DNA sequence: TGTGCCAGCAGGAGGACTAGCGGGGGGGCTTACCCCTACAATGAGCAGTTCTTC. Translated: CASRRTSGGAYPYNEQFF.

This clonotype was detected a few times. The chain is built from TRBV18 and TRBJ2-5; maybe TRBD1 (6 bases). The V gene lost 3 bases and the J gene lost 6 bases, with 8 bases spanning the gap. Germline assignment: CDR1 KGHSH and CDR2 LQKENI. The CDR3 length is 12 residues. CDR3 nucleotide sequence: TGTGCCAGCTCACCCACAGGGCAGACCCAGTACTTC. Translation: CASSPTGQTQYF.

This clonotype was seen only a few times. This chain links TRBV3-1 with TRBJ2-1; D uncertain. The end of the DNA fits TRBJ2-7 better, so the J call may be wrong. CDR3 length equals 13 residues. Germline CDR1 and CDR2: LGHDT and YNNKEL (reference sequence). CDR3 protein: CASSQDAAYEQYF. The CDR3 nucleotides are TGTGCCAGCAGCCAAGATGCGGCATACGAGCAGTACTTC.

DNA of the CDR3: TGTGCCAGCAGCAAAGCGGTCCTCTTCATGAACACTGAAGCTTTCTTT. It specifies CASSKAVLFMNTEAFF. V gene TRBV21-1 combines with J gene TRBJ1-1. TRBV21-1 constitutes a pseudogene. This CDR3 has 16 residues.